This TCR beta chain was documented in a study of blood T cell repertoires in COVID-19. Study background: COVID-19 samples, acute and convalescent, were from the United States, Italy and Spain. T cells, B-cell-depleted T cells, or PBMCs provided the cDNA or gDNA that served as material.

Per the original data handling: By means of reference gene primer amplification, nucleated cell counts were estimated. Measured with immunoSEQ multiplex PCR; TCRdb has only the in-frame clones, and not every one. The D gene and trimming were derived from the DNA, and the V and J assignments and clone size from that table. Altogether hundreds of thousands of clones are present, roughly 79% being singletons, with the ten largest covering 6.5% to 9%. CDR1 is SGHRS, CDR2 YFSETQ, per germline. V lost 1 base to trimming and J lost 3 bases, with 13 bases between them. The CDR3 has 15 amino acids. Seattle researchers signed up patients amid active infection and tracked them longitudinally.

Input material: peripheral blood. This chain joins TRBV5-1 and TRBJ1-1, with D unclear. The clonotype was recovered from a woman older than 75 with COVID-19, enrolled during active disease. In nucleotides, the CDR3 is TGCGCCAGCAGCTTGCGGCCCCAGGAGGACACTGAAGCTTTCTTT. This translates into CASSLRPQEDTEAFF.